This passage covers 5 T cell receptor beta chains from one sample sequenced in a study of cytomegalovirus exposure and HLA in healthy donors. TCRdb's copy holds only in-frame clones and misses some; the assay was immunoSEQ multiplex PCR. The sample yields about 82,000 clones, roughly 93% seen once. Sequenced sample: PBMCs. The source of these receptors is a man aged 18 to 29 in good health and CMV-seronegative.

The chain has TRBV25-1 and TRBJ2-7; tentatively, D is TRBD2 (6 bases). Trimming removed 4 bases at V and 6 bases at J, with 16 bases between. Germline CDR1 reads MGHDK; CDR2 reads SYGVNS. The CDR3 covers 14 residues. CDR3 in DNA: TGTGCCAGCAGTGGCCCTCGGGGGTTCGGCGAGCAGTACTTC. Translation gives CASSGPRGFGEQYF.

CDR3 in amino acids: CASSYSQGGNTEAFF. Written as DNA, the CDR3 is TGTGCCAGCAGTTACTCGCAGGGAGGGAACACTGAAGCTTTCTTT. The chain uses TRBV6-6 and TRBJ1-1, with D maybe TRBD1 (5 bases). This CDR3 spans 15 amino acids. The germline gives CDR1 MNHNY, CDR2 SVGAGI (reference sequence). V was cut by 0 bases and J by 1 base, with 9 bases left in between.

This clone was found a few times. V and J are TRBV6-5 and TRBJ1-2, with a tentative D call TRBD1 (5 bases). Germline assignment: CDR1 MNHEY and CDR2 SVGAGI. Trimming pared 6 bases from V and 0 bases from J, leaving 11 bases between. The CDR3 spans 14 residues. This CDR3 is CASRPTATNYGYTF. The DNA for the CDR3 is TGTGCCAGCAGGCCGACAGCCACTAACTATGGCTACACCTTC.

This sequence joins TRBV6-5 and TRBJ1-5; D is ambiguous. The CDR3 totals 13 residues. Between the trimmed V and J ends, which lost 3 bases and 4 bases, there was a span of 7 bases. Per the germline V gene, CDR1 is MNHEY and CDR2 is SVGAGI. CDR3 DNA: TGTGCCAGCAGTTATGGAGGGAATCAGCCCCAGCATTTT. Encoded protein: CASSYGGNQPQHF.

This clone was seen a single time. This rearrangement joins TRBV30 to TRBJ2-5; no clear D. V was trimmed by 0 bases and J by 7 bases, leaving 12 bases between them. The length of the CDR3 is 13 residues. Germline CDR1 GTSNPN, CDR2 SVGIG (reference sequence). The CDR3 region has the DNA TGTGCCTGGAGTGTATATGGAGTGGGGACCCAGTACTTC. Encoded protein: CAWSVYGVGTQYF.